The clone carrying this T cell receptor (beta chain) was recorded many times. Its antigen remains unidentified. This specimen belongs to a study of T-cell reconstitution after alpha-beta-depleted transplantation in children. Findings and caveats of the study: Reportedly, roughly two months post-transplant, alpha-beta T cells arose from several hundred expanded graft clones. At one year after transplant, newly produced T cells mostly accounted for T-cell counts and diversity.

The ends lost 9 bases at V and 7 bases at J; junction bases unmatched: 10. The CDR3 length is 14 residues. In germline, CDR1 is LGHNA, CDR2 YSLEER. Unique molecular identifiers were incorporated when the TCRbeta library was constructed. TCRdb re-called the PCR reads through MiXCR, storing one row per CDR3 protein. The sample has some 600,000 distinct CDR3 sequences; approximately 13% are singletons. Sequenced here: PBMCs, mostly from graft donor cells, sampled 360 days after TCRalphabeta/CD19-depleted stem cell transplant. The TCR was taken from a male patient younger than 18 who had a stem cell transplant for acute myeloid leukemia, so the T cells may come from the graft donor. V usage is TRBV4-3 and J usage is TRBJ2-1; 9 nucleotides agree with TRBD2. The CDR3, as DNA: TGCGCCAGGCTTAGCGGGAGTGTTCCGAATGAGCAGTTCTTC. This encodes CARLSGSVPNEQFF.